Below, 13 T cell receptor beta chains from the same sample are listed, as sequenced in a study of tumour-infiltrating T cells in Burkitt lymphoma. Some clones are missing from TCRdb's copy, which holds only in-frame ones; the method was immunoSEQ multiplex PCR. The sample contains around 14,000 clones, more than 70% of which appear only once. The sequenced sample was tumor tissue. All receptors come from a human donor with diffuse large B-cell lymphoma.

The CDR3 DNA follows: TGTGCCAGCAGTTTATCCCAATACACTGAAGCTTTCTTT. Its translation is CASSLSQYTEAFF. The chain employs TRBV27 and TRBJ1-1, with D uncertain. V was shortened by 0 bases and J by 3 bases, with 5 bases between the two germline ends. Germline V gene data show CDR1 as MNHEY and CDR2 as SMNVEV (reference sequence). CDR3 length equals 13 residues.

The chain links TRBV13 to TRBJ2-3; D possibly corresponds to TRBD2 (6 bases). CDR1 is PRHDT and CDR2 is FYEKMQ in the germline V gene (reference sequence). The CDR3 spans 16 residues. V was trimmed by 5 bases and J by 4 bases, leaving 19 bases between them. This CDR3 is CASSQTSSRSPDTQYF. The CDR3 nucleotides read TGTGCCAGCAGCCAGACTAGTAGTCGGTCCCCAGATACGCAGTATTTT.

The chain carries TRBV11-2 and TRBJ1-2, with D perhaps TRBD1 (5 bases). The germline V gene encodes CDR1 SGHAT and CDR2 FQNNGV. The CDR3 contains 14 residues. V was pared by 3 bases and J by 8 bases, with 16 bases between. For the CDR3, the DNA is TGTGCCAGCAGCTTGTGGGGATCAGAGGGGGGCTACACCTTC. Its translation is CASSLWGSEGGYTF.

This clone has just a few counts. The gene calls are TRBV2 and TRBJ2-2; a weak D match, TRBD1 (7 bases). Trimming shortened V by 6 bases and J by 5 bases, and 13 bases separated the two germline ends. CDR1 is SNHLY and CDR2 is FYNNEI in the germline V gene. The CDR3 spans 14 residues. CDR3 bases: TGTGCCAGCAGGACAGGGCGGGGAACCGGGGAGCTGTTTTTT. Its translation: CASRTGRGTGELFF.

CDR3 sequence reads: CASSDQGTNYGYTF. DNA for the CDR3: TGTGCCAGCAGCGACCAGGGTACTAACTATGGCTACACCTTC. This chain uses TRBV5-4 with TRBJ1-2; a weak D match, TRBD1 (5 bases). Trimming removed 4 bases at V and 0 bases at J, with 10 bases between. The CDR3 has 14 residues. The germline CDR1 and CDR2 sequences are SGHNT and YYREEE (reference sequence).

V usage is TRBV6-1 and J usage is TRBJ2-3; possible D gene TRBD1, 6 bases. Germline CDR1 and CDR2: MNHNS and SASEGT. The CDR3 runs to 15 residues. V was trimmed by 6 bases and J by 2 bases, leaving 15 bases between them. The CDR3 DNA reads TGTGCCAGCAGCGAGGACCAGGGGTACACAGATACGCAGTATTTT. Translated: CASSEDQGYTDTQYF.

V is TRBV29-1 and J is TRBJ2-1; a weak D match, TRBD2 (5 bases). Per the germline V gene, CDR1 is SQVTM and CDR2 is ANQGSEA. This CDR3 spans 14 amino acids. V lost 6 bases and J 0 bases, leaving 12 bases between the germline ends. For the CDR3, the DNA is TGCAGCGTCCAGACACTAGGCTCCTACAATGAGCAGTTCTTC. This encodes CSVQTLGSYNEQFF.

This clone is judged medium-sized. V and J are TRBV4-2 and TRBJ1-2, with 7 nucleotides matching TRBD1. V lost 5 bases, J lost 4 bases, and 7 bases stayed unmatched. CDR1 LGHNA and CDR2 YNFKEQ come from the germline V gene. CDR3 size: 14 residues. The CDR3 reads CASSETGEPYGYTF. The CDR3 nucleotides read TGTGCCAGCAGCGAAACAGGGGAACCCTATGGCTACACCTTC.

The chain carries TRBV9 and TRBJ1-1; D uncertain. V was shortened by 3 bases and J by 4 bases, with 13 bases between the two germline ends. Germline CDR1 SGDLS, CDR2 YYNGEE. The CDR3 consists of 14 residues. The CDR3 coding sequence is TGTGCCAGCAGCGCCGGCGGGTGGGGCACTGAAGCTTTCTTT. Protein: CASSAGGWGTEAFF.

CDR3 bases: TGTGCCAGCAGATCGGCTGTGGGGGGAGTCTATGGCTACACCTTC. Residues: CASRSAVGGVYGYTF. The V gene is TRBV28, the J gene TRBJ1-2; D may be TRBD1 (5 bases). V was pared by 6 bases and J by 4 bases, with 18 bases between. This CDR3 region has 15 residues. Germline V lookup: CDR1 MDHEN, CDR2 SYDVKM.

J is TRBJ1-3 and V is TRBV29-1; TRBD1 might be the D (6 bases). Germline assignment: CDR1 SQVTM and CDR2 ANQGSEA. The CDR3 runs to 14 residues. The V and J ends lost 4 bases and 0 bases respectively, with 10 bases between them. The CDR3 nucleotides are TGCAGCGTTGCAGGGGAATCCTCTGGAAACACCATATATTTT. Its translation is CSVAGESSGNTIYF.

This chain connects TRBV5-1 to TRBJ2-3; 12 nucleotides align to TRBD2. CDR1 is SGHRS and CDR2 is YFSETQ in the germline V gene. The V gene end was trimmed by 4 bases and the J gene end by 4 bases; junction bases not matched to a gene: 7. The CDR3 length is 16 residues. CDR3: CASSDPSGRVADTQYF. CDR3 coding DNA: TGCGCCAGCAGCGATCCTAGCGGGAGGGTGGCAGATACGCAGTATTTT.

This clone occurred once. The chain combines TRBV10-3 with TRBJ2-7, with TRBD1 matching over 7 bases. Germline-derived CDR1 and CDR2 are ENHRY and SYGVKD. The CDR3 runs to 15 residues. Trimming cost V 3 bases and J 2 bases; bases outside gene matches: 7. The CDR3 sequence is CAISDSRDRTYEQYV. The DNA for the CDR3 is TGTGCCATCAGTGATTCCCGGGACAGAACCTACGAGCAGTACGTC.